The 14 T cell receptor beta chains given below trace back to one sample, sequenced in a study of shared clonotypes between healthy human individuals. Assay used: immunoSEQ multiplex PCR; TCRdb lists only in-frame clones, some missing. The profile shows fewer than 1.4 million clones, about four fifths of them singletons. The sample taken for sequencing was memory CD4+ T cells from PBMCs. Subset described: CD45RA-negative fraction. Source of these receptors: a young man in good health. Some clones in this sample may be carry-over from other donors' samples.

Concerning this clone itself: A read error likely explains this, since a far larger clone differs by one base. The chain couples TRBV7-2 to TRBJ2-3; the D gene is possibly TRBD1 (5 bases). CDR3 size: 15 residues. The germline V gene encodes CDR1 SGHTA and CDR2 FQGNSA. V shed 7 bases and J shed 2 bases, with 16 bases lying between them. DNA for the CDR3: TGTGCCAGCAATAAATACAGGCAGATCACAGATACGCAGTATTTT. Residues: CASNKYRQITDTQYF. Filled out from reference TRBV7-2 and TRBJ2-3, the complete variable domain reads GAGVSQSPSNKVTEKGKDVELRCDPISGHTALYWYRQSLGQGLEFLIYFQGNSAPDKSGLPSDRFSAERTGGSVSTLTIQRTQQEDSAVYLCASNKYRQITDTQYFGPGTRLTVL.

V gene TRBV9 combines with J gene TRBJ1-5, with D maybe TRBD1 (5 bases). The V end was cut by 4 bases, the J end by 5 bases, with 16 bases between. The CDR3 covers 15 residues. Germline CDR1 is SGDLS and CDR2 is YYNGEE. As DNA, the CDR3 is TGTGCCAGCAGCTCACGGGACGGCCATTATCAGCCCCAGCATTTT. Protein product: CASSSRDGHYQPQHF.

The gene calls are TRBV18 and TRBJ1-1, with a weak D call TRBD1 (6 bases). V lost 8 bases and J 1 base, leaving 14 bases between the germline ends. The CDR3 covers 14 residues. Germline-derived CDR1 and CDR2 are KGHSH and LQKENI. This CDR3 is CASQHRDPNTEAFF. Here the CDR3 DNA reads TGTGCCAGCCAACACAGGGATCCGAACACTGAAGCTTTCTTT.

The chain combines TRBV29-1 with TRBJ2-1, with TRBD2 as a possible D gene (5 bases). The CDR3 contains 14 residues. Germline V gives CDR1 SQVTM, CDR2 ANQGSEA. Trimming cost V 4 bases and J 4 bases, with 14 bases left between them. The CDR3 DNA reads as TGCAGCGTTGTAGGGTCTAGCAGATACAATGAGCAGTTCTTC. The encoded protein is CSVVGSSRYNEQFF.

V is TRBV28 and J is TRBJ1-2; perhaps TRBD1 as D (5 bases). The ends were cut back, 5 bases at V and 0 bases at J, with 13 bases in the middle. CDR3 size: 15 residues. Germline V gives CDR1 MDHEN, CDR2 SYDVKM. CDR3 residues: CASSTTALANYGYTF. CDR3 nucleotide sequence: TGTGCCAGCAGTACGACAGCTCTGGCTAACTATGGCTACACCTTC.

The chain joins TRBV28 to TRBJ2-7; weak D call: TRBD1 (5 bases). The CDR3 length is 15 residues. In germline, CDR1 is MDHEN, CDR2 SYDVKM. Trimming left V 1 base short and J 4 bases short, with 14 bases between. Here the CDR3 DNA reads TGTGCCAGCAGTTTATTAGGGGCGATCAAGTACGAGCAGTACTTC. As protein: CASSLLGAIKYEQYF.

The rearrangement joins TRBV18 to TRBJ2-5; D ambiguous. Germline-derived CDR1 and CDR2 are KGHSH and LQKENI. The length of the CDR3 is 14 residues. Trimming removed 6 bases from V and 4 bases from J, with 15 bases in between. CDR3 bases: TGTGCCAGCTCCCTACATCGGGCAGGAGAGACCCAGTACTTC. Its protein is CASSLHRAGETQYF. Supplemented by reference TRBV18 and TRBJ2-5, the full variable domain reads NAGVMQNPRHLVRRRGQEARLRCSPMKGHSHVYWYRQLPEEGLKFMVYLQKENIIDESGMPKERFSAEFPKEGPSILRIQQVVRGDSAAYFCASSLHRAGETQYFGPGTRLLVL.

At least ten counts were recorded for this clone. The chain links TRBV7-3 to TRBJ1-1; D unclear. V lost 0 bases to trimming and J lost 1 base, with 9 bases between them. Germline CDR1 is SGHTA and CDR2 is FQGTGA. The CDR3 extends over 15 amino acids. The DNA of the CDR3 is TGTGCCAGCAGCTTAACAGGGATAGGGAACACTGAAGCTTTCTTT. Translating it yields CASSLTGIGNTEAFF.

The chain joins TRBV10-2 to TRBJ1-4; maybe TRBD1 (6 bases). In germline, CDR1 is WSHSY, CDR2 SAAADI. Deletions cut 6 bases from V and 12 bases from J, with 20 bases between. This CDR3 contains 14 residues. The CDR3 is CASREGQGLQELFF. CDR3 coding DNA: TGCGCCAGCAGAGAAGGGCAGGGGCTTCAAGAACTGTTTTTT.

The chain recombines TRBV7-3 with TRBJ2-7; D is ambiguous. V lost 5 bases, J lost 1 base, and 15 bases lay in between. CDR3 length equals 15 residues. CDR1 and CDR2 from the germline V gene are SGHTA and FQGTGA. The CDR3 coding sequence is TGTGCCAGCAGCCCCGGTGGGCTCACATCCTACGAGCAGTACTTC. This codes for CASSPGGLTSYEQYF.

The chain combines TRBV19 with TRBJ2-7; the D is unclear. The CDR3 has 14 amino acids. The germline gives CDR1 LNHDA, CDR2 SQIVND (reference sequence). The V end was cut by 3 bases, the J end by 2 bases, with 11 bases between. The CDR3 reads CASSISGIAYEQYF. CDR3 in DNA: TGTGCCAGTAGTATCTCCGGTATCGCCTACGAGCAGTACTTC.

CDR3 sequence reads: CASSPERASYEQYF. Written as DNA, the CDR3 is TGTGCCAGCAGTCCCGAGCGCGCATCCTACGAGCAGTACTTC. The chain joins TRBV9 to TRBJ2-7; D is unresolved. Trimming took 5 bases from V and 1 from J, leaving 13 bases between them. This CDR3 has 14 amino acids. CDR1 and CDR2 (germline): SGDLS, YYNGEE.

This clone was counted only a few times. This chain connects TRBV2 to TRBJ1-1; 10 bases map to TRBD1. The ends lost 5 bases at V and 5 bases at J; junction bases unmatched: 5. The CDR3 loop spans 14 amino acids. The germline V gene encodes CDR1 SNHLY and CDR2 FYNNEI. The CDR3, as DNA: TGTGCCAGCAGTCGACAGGGGGCCTGGACTGAAGCTTTCTTT. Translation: CASSRQGAWTEAFF.

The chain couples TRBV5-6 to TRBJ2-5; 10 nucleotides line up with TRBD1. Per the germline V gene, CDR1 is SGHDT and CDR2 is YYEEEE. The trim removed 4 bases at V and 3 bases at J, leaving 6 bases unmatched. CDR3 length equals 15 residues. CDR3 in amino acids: CASSPGQGWEETQYF. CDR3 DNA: TGTGCCAGCAGCCCGGGACAGGGGTGGGAAGAGACCCAGTACTTC.